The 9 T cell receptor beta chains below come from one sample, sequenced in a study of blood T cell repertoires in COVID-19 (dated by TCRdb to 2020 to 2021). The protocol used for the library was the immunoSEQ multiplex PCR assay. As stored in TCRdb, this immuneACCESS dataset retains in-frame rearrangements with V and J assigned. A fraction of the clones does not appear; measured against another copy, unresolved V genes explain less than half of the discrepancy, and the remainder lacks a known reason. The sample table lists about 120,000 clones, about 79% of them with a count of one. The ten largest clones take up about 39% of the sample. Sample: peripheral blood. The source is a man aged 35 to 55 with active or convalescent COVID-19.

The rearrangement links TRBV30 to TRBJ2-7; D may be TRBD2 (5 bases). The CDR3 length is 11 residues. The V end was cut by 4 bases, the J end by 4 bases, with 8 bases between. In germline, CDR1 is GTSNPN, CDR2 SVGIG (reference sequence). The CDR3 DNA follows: TGTGCCTGGACGGAGGATTACGAGCAGTACTTC. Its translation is CAWTEDYEQYF.

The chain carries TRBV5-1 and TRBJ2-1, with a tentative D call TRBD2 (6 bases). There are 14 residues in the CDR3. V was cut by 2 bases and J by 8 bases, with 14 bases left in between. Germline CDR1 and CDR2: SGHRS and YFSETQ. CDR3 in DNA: TGCGCCAGCAGCTTCCTTGGAGGGTCCGATGAGCAGTTCTTC. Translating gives CASSFLGGSDEQFF. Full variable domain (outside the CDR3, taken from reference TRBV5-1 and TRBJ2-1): KAGVTQTPRYLIKTRGQQVTLSCSPISGHRSVSWYQQTPGQGLQFLFEYFSETQRNKGNFPGRFSGRQFSNSRSEMNVSTLELGDSALYLCASSFLGGSDEQFFGPGTRLTVL.

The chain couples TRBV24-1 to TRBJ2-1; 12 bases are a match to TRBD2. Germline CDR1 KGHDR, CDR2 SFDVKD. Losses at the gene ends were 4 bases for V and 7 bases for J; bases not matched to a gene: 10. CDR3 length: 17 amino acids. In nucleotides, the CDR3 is TGTGCCACCAGTGACTTCTCGACTAGCGGGAGAAAAAATGAGCAGTTCTTC. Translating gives CATSDFSTSGRKNEQFF.

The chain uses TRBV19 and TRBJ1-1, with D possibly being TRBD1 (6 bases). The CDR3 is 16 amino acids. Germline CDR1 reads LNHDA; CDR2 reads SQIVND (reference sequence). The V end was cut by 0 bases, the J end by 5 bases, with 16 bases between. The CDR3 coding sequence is TGTGCCAGTAGTATAGACGTGCGGGGGCTAAGAACTGAAGCTTTCTTT. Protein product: CASSIDVRGLRTEAFF.

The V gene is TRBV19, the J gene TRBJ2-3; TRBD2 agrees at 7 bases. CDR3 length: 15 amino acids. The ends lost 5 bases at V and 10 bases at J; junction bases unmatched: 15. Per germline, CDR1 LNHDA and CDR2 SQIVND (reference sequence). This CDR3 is CASSDSRDGRGAQYF. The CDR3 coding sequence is TGTGCCAGTAGTGACTCCCGTGACGGTCGGGGGGCGCAGTATTTT.

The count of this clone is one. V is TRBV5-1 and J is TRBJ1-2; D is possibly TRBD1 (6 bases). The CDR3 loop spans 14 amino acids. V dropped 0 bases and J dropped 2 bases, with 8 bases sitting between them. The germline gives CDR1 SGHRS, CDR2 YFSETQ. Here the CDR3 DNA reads TGCGCCAGCAGCTTGGGGGACAAGAACTATGGCTACACCTTC. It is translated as CASSLGDKNYGYTF. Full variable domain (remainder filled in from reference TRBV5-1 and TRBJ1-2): KAGVTQTPRYLIKTRGQQVTLSCSPISGHRSVSWYQQTPGQGLQFLFEYFSETQRNKGNFPGRFSGRQFSNSRSEMNVSTLELGDSALYLCASSLGDKNYGYTFGSGTRLTVV.

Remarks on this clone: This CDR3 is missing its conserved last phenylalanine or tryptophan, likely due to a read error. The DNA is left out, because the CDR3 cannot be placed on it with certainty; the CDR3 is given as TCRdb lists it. The CDR3 sequence is CASSSGPGTGDFH. This rearrangement joins TRBV28 to TRBJ1-1; the D call in the table, TRBD1, was not verified against the DNA. Germline V gene data show CDR1 as MDHEN and CDR2 as SYDVKM. Inclusive of both ends, the CDR3 amounts to 13 amino acids.

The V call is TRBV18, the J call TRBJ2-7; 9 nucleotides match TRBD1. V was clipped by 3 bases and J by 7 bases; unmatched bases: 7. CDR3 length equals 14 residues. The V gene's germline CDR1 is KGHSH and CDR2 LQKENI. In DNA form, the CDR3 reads TGTGCCAGCTCACCGGAACAGGGGGCGAGAGAGCAGTACTTC. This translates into CASSPEQGAREQYF.

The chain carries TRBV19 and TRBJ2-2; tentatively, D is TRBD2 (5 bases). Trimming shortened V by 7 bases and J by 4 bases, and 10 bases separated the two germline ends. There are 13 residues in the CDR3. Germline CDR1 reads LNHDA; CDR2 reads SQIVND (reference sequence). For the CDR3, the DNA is TGTGCCAGTATATCCGGAGGCACCGGGGAGCTGTTTTTT. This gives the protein CASISGGTGELFF.